The 8 T cell receptor beta chains below all came from one sample that was sequenced in a study of T cells in Graves' hyperthyroidism and ophthalmopathy. Amplified regions were TCR beta CDR3 sequences from RNA transcripts. A set of HTBI primers served as the primers for a first-round RT-PCR of the TCR CDR3. Each CDR3 protein gets one entry after TCRdb re-called the multiplex PCR reads with MiXCR. The sample lists under 350,000 distinct CDR3 sequences, over 15% occurring once. The sequencing input was blood. The origin of the receptors is a woman aged 45 to 65 with Graves' hyperthyroidism.

This clonotype was counted between two and nine times. This rearrangement joins TRBV3-1 to TRBJ2-5; possibly TRBD2 for D (7 bases). The CDR3 is made up of 14 amino acids. Germline V gene lookup returns CDR1 LGHDT and CDR2 YNNKEL (reference sequence). Deletions cut 7 bases from V and 4 bases from J, with 16 bases between. The DNA of the CDR3 is TGTGCCAGCAAAAAGGGGGGGACTTCAGAGACCCAGTACTTC. As protein: CASKKGGTSETQYF.

The sample holds many counts of this clonotype. The genes are TRBV18 and TRBJ2-7, with unresolved D. Germline values: CDR1 KGHSH, CDR2 LQKENI. V was cut by 6 bases and J by 3 bases, with 9 bases left in between. The CDR3 has 12 amino acids. The CDR3 DNA is TGTGCCAGCTCGCCGGACGGCTACGAGCAGTACGTC. Its translation: CASSPDGYEQYV.

J is TRBJ1-1 and V is TRBV29-1, with 9 nucleotides matching TRBD1. CDR1 is SQVTM, CDR2 ANQGSEA, per germline. The CDR3 length is 14 residues. Trimming cost V 0 bases and J 1 base; bases outside gene matches: 0. CDR3 bases: TGCAGCGTTGAAGAGGGACAGGGGAACACTGAAGCTTTCTTT. It specifies CSVEEGQGNTEAFF.

This clonotype was detected only a few times. A much larger clone lies a single base off, so this may be a read error. The CDR3 end shows no conserved phenylalanine or tryptophan, and so a read error is likely. This chain links TRBV18 with TRBJ1-2; 9 nucleotides line up with TRBD1. J lost 2 bases, V lost 3 bases, and 4 bases had no gene match. There are 15 residues in the CDR3. Germline loops: CDR1 KGHSH, CDR2 LQKENI. CDR3 amino acids: CASSPGQGPNYGYTL. The CDR3 DNA follows: TGTGCCAGCTCACCGGGACAGGGACCGAACTATGGCTACACCCTC.

In this sample, this clonotype turned up a few times. The chain couples TRBV5-5 to TRBJ1-2, with TRBD1 as a possible D gene (5 bases). The germline V gene has CDR1 SGHKS and CDR2 YYEKEE (reference sequence). This CDR3 is built from 14 residues. Trimming took 4 bases from V and 4 from J, leaving 14 bases between them. In DNA, the CDR3 is TGTGCCAGCAGCGGGTGGGGGTCCCTCTATGGCTACACCTTC. Its protein is CASSGWGSLYGYTF.

The chain couples TRBV19 to TRBJ1-5, with a tentative D call TRBD1 (6 bases). The V and J ends lost 7 bases and 4 bases respectively, with 8 bases between them. This CDR3 contains 12 residues. Germline CDR1 is LNHDA and CDR2 is SQIVND (reference sequence). The chain's CDR3 is CASKQGNQPQHF. The DNA of the CDR3 is TGTGCCAGTAAGCAGGGGAATCAGCCCCAGCATTTT.

This clonotype has ten or more counts. The chain has TRBV7-9 and TRBJ2-5; TRBD2 agrees at 7 bases. V lost 8 bases to trimming and J lost 1 base; unmatched junction nucleotides: 10. CDR1 is SEHNR and CDR2 is FQNEAQ in the germline V gene (reference sequence). CDR3 length: 15 residues. CDR3 protein: CASGRGFGIQETQYF. The CDR3 DNA sequence: TGTGCCAGCGGGAGGGGTTTTGGTATCCAAGAGACCCAGTACTTC.

Many counts were recorded for this clonotype. The V gene is TRBV7-8, the J gene TRBJ1-1; TRBD1 aligns across 8 bases. V shed 7 bases and J 5 bases; nucleotides not matched to a gene: 9. The germline V gene encodes CDR1 SGHVS and CDR2 FQNEAQ. This CDR3 is built from 14 residues. The CDR3 spells CASTLAGGYTEAFF. DNA of the CDR3: TGTGCCAGCACCTTGGCAGGGGGCTATACTGAAGCTTTCTTT.